The 24 T cell receptor beta chains below all came from one sample that was sequenced in a study of CD8+ T cells in alopecia areata. Extraction of RNA preceded its reverse transcription into cDNA, which served as the sequencing template. The method was immunoSEQ multiplex PCR; TCRdb's version includes in-frame clones alone and lacks a portion of them. The sample carries more than 200,000 clones, over 60% recorded once. The treatment here: oral pan-JAK inhibitor, 5-10 mg twice daily. The sample here was CD4+ T cells sorted from blood, taken at week 4, from a patient treated with tofacitinib. Receptors were obtained from a human donor with alopecia areata.

Here the CDR3 DNA reads TGTGCCAGCAGCTTATCAGGGTCCTACAATGAGCAGTTCTTC. This gives the protein CASSLSGSYNEQFF. This rearrangement joins TRBV11-2 to TRBJ2-1; tentatively, D is TRBD1 (5 bases). The CDR3 is made up of 14 amino acids. Germline values: CDR1 SGHAT, CDR2 FQNNGV. V lost 2 bases and J lost 1, with 6 bases in between.

The chain links TRBV5-1 to TRBJ2-5, with D perhaps matching TRBD1 or TRBD2 (5 bases each). With the DNA end fitting TRBJ2-7 better, the J assignment may be wrong. The CDR3 has 15 amino acids. From germline, CDR1 is SGHRS and CDR2 YFSETQ. The CDR3 region is CASSPGDGAGSEQYF. As DNA, the CDR3 is TGCGCCAGCAGCCCCGGCGATGGGGCGGGTAGCGAGCAGTACTTC.

The chain has TRBV15 and TRBJ2-7; 7 bases map to TRBD1. The germline V gene encodes CDR1 LNHNV and CDR2 YYDKDF (reference sequence). The length of the CDR3 is 15 residues. Unmatched junction bases numbered 9, after V lost 5 bases and J lost 2 bases. CDR3 amino acids: CATSPDRVPTYEQYF. In DNA, the CDR3 is TGTGCCACCAGCCCTGACAGGGTCCCGACCTACGAGCAGTACTTC.

This clone was detected only a few times. The V and J genes are TRBV7-2 and TRBJ2-3, with 10 bases matching TRBD2. The CDR3 is 16 amino acids. Looked up from germline, CDR1 is SGHTA and CDR2 is FQGNSA. Trimming took 4 bases from V and 4 from J; bases not matched to a gene: 8. CDR3 amino acids: CASSSRLAGIADTQYF. The CDR3 DNA is TGTGCCAGCAGCTCAAGACTAGCGGGTATCGCAGATACGCAGTATTTT.

V is TRBV30 and J is TRBJ1-4; no firm D call. Per the germline V gene, CDR1 is GTSNPN and CDR2 is SVGIG (reference sequence). This CDR3 is 11 amino acids long. Trimming removed 0 bases at V and 10 bases at J, with 6 bases between. The CDR3 here is CAWSVIGKLFF. The DNA of the CDR3 is TGTGCCTGGAGTGTAATCGGAAAACTGTTTTTT.

This clone was picked up a small number of times. The chain has TRBV7-9 and TRBJ2-7, with D possibly called TRBD1 or TRBD2 (6 bases each). V was clipped by 0 bases and J by 4 bases, with 10 bases between them. CDR1 is SEHNR, CDR2 FQNEAQ, per germline (reference sequence). This CDR3 spans 14 amino acids. The CDR3 region is CASSLAGGGYEQYF. Written as DNA, the CDR3 is TGTGCCAGCAGCTTAGCGGGGGGCGGTTACGAGCAGTACTTC. The full variable domain, its missing parts supplied by reference TRBV7-9 and TRBJ2-7, is DTGVSQNPRHKITKRGQNVTFRCDPISEHNRLYWYRQTLGQGPEFLTYFQNEAQLEKSRLLSDRFSAERPKGSFSTLEIQRTEQGDSAMYLCASSLAGGGYEQYFGPGTRLTVT.

The chain uses TRBV6-5 and TRBJ2-7; D is undetermined. Germline V lookup: CDR1 MNHEY, CDR2 SVGAGI. This CDR3 is 11 amino acids long. Trimming pared 6 bases from V and 3 bases from J, leaving 6 bases between. This CDR3 is CASRVNYEQYF. The CDR3 DNA is TGTGCCAGCAGGGTCAACTACGAGCAGTACTTC.

The genes are TRBV5-1 and TRBJ2-2, with 7 positions matching TRBD1. Germline V gives CDR1 SGHRS, CDR2 YFSETQ. The CDR3 covers 15 residues. V lost 4 bases and J lost 5; bases outside the gene matches: 8. This chain's CDR3 is CASSALRQGTGELFF. The DNA of the CDR3 is TGCGCCAGCAGCGCGCTACGACAGGGAACCGGGGAGCTGTTTTTT.

The genes are TRBV2 and TRBJ1-5; D possibly corresponds to TRBD1 (5 bases). Trimming pared 8 bases from V and 1 base from J, leaving 9 bases between. In germline, CDR1 is SNHLY, CDR2 FYNNEI. The CDR3 covers 13 residues. The CDR3 nucleotides read TGTGCCAGCGGGGGAGACAGCAATCAGCCCCAGCATTTT. It codes for CASGGDSNQPQHF.

This chain uses TRBV10-3 with TRBJ1-6; D ambiguous. The germline V gene has CDR1 ENHRY and CDR2 SYGVKD. The CDR3 totals 14 residues. V dropped 2 bases and J dropped 9 bases, with 11 bases sitting between them. Here the CDR3 DNA reads TGTGCCATCAGTGAGAATAATCGTGGTTCACCCCTCCACTTT. It translates to CAISENNRGSPLHF.

The chain's CDR3 is CASSVSWWAEAFF. CDR3 sequence (DNA): TGTGCCAGCAGCGTGTCGTGGTGGGCTGAAGCTTTCTTT. The chain uses TRBV2 and TRBJ1-1; D gene uncertain. V dropped 6 bases and J dropped 6 bases, with 14 bases sitting between them. The CDR3 sequence is 13 residues long. CDR1 is SNHLY, CDR2 FYNNEI, per germline.

The CDR3 spells CASSLVISPEQFF. The CDR3 nucleotides are TGTGCCAGCAGCTTAGTGATCTCGCCTGAGCAGTTCTTC. The chain combines TRBV7-2 with TRBJ2-1; D gene uncertain. The V end was cut by 1 base, the J end by 9 bases, with 10 bases between. The CDR3 runs 13 residues. In germline, CDR1 is SGHTA, CDR2 FQGNSA.

This clone occurred once. V is TRBV5-1 and J is TRBJ2-2; the D is unclear. The CDR3 length is 14 residues. Trimming removed 0 bases from V and 4 bases from J, with 7 bases in between. The germline gives CDR1 SGHRS, CDR2 YFSETQ. The CDR3 here is CASSLGGTTGELFF. In nucleotides, the CDR3 is TGCGCCAGCAGCTTGGGCGGAACCACCGGGGAGCTGTTTTTT.

This chain links TRBV19 with TRBJ1-1; tentatively, D is TRBD1 (5 bases). CDR1 is LNHDA and CDR2 is SQIVND in the germline V gene (reference sequence). The length of the CDR3 is 14 residues. Trimming shortened V by 3 bases and J by 4 bases, and 12 bases separated the two germline ends. For the CDR3, the DNA is TGTGCCAGTAGTATGGAGGGGTGGAGCACTGAAGCTTTCTTT. Protein: CASSMEGWSTEAFF.

The chain uses TRBV29-1 and TRBJ1-2, with 7 bases matching TRBD1. Germline values: CDR1 SQVTM, CDR2 ANQGSEA. J gave up 3 bases and V 5 bases, and 9 bases lay outside the gene matches. The length of the CDR3 is 14 residues. The CDR3 reads CSVITLGTDYGYTF. The CDR3, as DNA: TGCAGCGTTATAACTTTAGGGACAGACTATGGCTACACCTTC.

In nucleotides, the CDR3 is TGTGCCAGCAGTGGGCTAGCGGGGGCCTCCGAGCAGTACTTC. Translated: CASSGLAGASEQYF. The rearrangement joins TRBV2 to TRBJ2-7; TRBD2 agrees at 10 bases. There are 14 residues in the CDR3. The ends lost 4 bases at V and 6 bases at J; junction bases unmatched: 6. Per the germline V gene, CDR1 is SNHLY and CDR2 is FYNNEI.

The chain links TRBV27 to TRBJ1-2, with D tentatively TRBD1 (5 bases). The CDR3 totals 15 residues. V was trimmed by 0 bases and J by 4 bases, leaving 12 bases between them. Germline V gene lookup returns CDR1 MNHEY and CDR2 SMNVEV (reference sequence). This CDR3 is CASSLSPRGAYGYTF. The CDR3 coding sequence is TGTGCCAGCAGTTTATCCCCTCGAGGGGCCTATGGCTACACCTTC.

The chain joins TRBV29-1 to TRBJ2-3; D remains ambiguous. The CDR3 is 14 residues long. V was clipped by 3 bases and J by 1 base, with 11 bases between them. The germline V gene has CDR1 SQVTM and CDR2 ANQGSEA. This CDR3 is CSVDGGSGTDTQYF. In nucleotides, the CDR3 is TGCAGCGTTGACGGTGGGTCGGGCACAGATACGCAGTATTTT.

The chain employs TRBV29-1 and TRBJ2-2, with a possible D match to TRBD2 (5 bases). Trimming removed 4 bases at V and 1 base at J, with 10 bases between. Germline CDR1 is SQVTM and CDR2 is ANQGSEA. The CDR3 totals 14 residues. CDR3 nucleotide sequence: TGCAGCGTTGCCGGGGAACAGAACACCGGGGAGCTGTTTTTT. Translating it yields CSVAGEQNTGELFF.

This clone was seen a few times. The gene calls are TRBV9 and TRBJ2-1; either TRBD1 or TRBD2 may fit D (6 bases each). Germline values: CDR1 SGDLS, CDR2 YYNGEE. V gave up 4 bases and J gave up 4 bases, with 12 bases separating them. The CDR3 has 14 residues. The CDR3: CASSPTGRYNEQFF. The DNA for the CDR3 is TGTGCCAGCAGCCCAACAGGGAGGTACAATGAGCAGTTCTTC.

This clone was picked up one time. The chain is built from TRBV2 and TRBJ2-3; unclear D gene. CDR3 length: 14 residues. V lost 3 bases, J lost 0 bases, and 7 bases lay in between. Looked up from germline, CDR1 is SNHLY and CDR2 is FYNNEI. The CDR3 DNA sequence: TGTGCCAGCAGTGATACCCTTAGCACAGATACGCAGTATTTT. Amino acid sequence: CASSDTLSTDTQYF.

This sequence joins TRBV29-1 and TRBJ2-7; 7 nucleotides match TRBD2. In germline, CDR1 is SQVTM, CDR2 ANQGSEA. The CDR3 has 12 amino acids. V lost 6 bases, J lost 6 bases, and 8 bases stayed unmatched. The CDR3 spells CSVHAGVGEQYF. For the CDR3, the DNA is TGCAGCGTCCATGCGGGGGTTGGCGAGCAGTACTTC.

The CDR3: CAISSGEHQPQHF. The CDR3 DNA sequence: TGTGCCATCAGCTCAGGGGAACATCAGCCCCAGCATTTT. The chain joins TRBV10-3 to TRBJ1-5; D possibly corresponds to TRBD1 (6 bases). Trimming removed 6 bases at V and 5 bases at J, with 11 bases between. This CDR3 is 13 amino acids long. Germline V gives CDR1 ENHRY, CDR2 SYGVKD.

The chain carries TRBV29-1 and TRBJ1-1; D is perhaps TRBD1 (5 bases). Germline-derived CDR1 and CDR2 are SQVTM and ANQGSEA. Trimming pared 4 bases from V and 1 base from J, leaving 13 bases between. The CDR3 runs to 14 residues. CDR3 in DNA: TGCAGCGTTGTGTATGCAGGGAGGAACACTGAAGCTTTCTTT. It translates to CSVVYAGRNTEAFF.